Listed below are T cell receptor beta chains from one sample, sequenced in a study of control samples from healthy donors and cancer patients. Measured with immunoSEQ multiplex PCR; TCRdb has only the in-frame clones, and not every one. The sample carries about 140,000 clones, 85% to 95% recorded once. The sample comprised blood. Receptors were obtained from a man aged 35 to 55 in good health. CDR3s include the opening cysteine and the closing phenylalanine or tryptophan. The D gene is left open where the match is weak. Size values are once, few and many counts, or a class for expanded clones, and some rows have none.

j_gene: TRBJ2-3
v_gene: TRBV11-2
d_gene: -
abundance: -
CDR3nt: TGTGCCAGCAGCTTAGATCGAAACACAGATACGCAGTATTTT
CDR3aa: CASSLDRNTDTQYF

j_gene: TRBJ1-3
v_gene: TRBV9
d_gene: -
abundance: once
CDR3nt: TGTGCCAGCAGCGTAGTTTCGACTGTGGGGTCTGGAAACACCATATATTTT
CDR3aa: CASSVVSTVGSGNTIYF

j_gene: TRBJ1-1
v_gene: TRBV6-2/TRBV6-3
d_gene: TRBD1
abundance: -
CDR3nt: TGTGCCAGCAGTTACGGCGGGACAGGGAACACTGAAGCTTTCTTT
CDR3aa: CASSYGGTGNTEAFF

j_gene: TRBJ1-3
v_gene: TRBV13
d_gene: -
abundance: -
CDR3nt: TGTGCCAGCAGCTTAGGAGAGGGGATGGACACCATATATTTT
CDR3aa: CASSLGEGMDTIYF

j_gene: TRBJ1-2
v_gene: TRBV29-1
d_gene: -
abundance: -
CDR3nt: TGCAGCGCCAGACGACGAGAGGACTATGGCTACACCTTC
CDR3aa: CSARRREDYGYTF

j_gene: TRBJ1-6
v_gene: TRBV10-2
d_gene: -
abundance: -
CDR3nt: TGCGCCAGCAGTGAGTCAGGGGGTTTATCACCCCTCCACTTT
CDR3aa: CASSESGGLSPLHF

j_gene: TRBJ2-3
v_gene: TRBV5-1
d_gene: -
abundance: -
CDR3nt: TGCGCCAGCAGCGTTGGTACGAGCGGCCGATGGGATACGCAGTATTTT
CDR3aa: CASSVGTSGRWDTQYF

j_gene: TRBJ2-2
v_gene: TRBV25-1
d_gene: -
abundance: -
CDR3nt: TGTGCCAGCACCCCCCCTCTTTATACTGGGGAGCTGTTTTTT
CDR3aa: CASTPPLYTGELFF

j_gene: TRBJ1-6
v_gene: TRBV5-4
d_gene: -
abundance: few
CDR3nt: TGTGCCAGCAGCTTGGACCCCGGGGCGGATAATTCACCCCTCCACTTT
CDR3aa: CASSLDPGADNSPLHF

j_gene: TRBJ1-1
v_gene: TRBV2
d_gene: -
abundance: -
CDR3nt: TGTGCCAGCAGTGTAGGGGTCGGGTGGACTGAAGCTTTCTTT
CDR3aa: CASSVGVGWTEAFF

j_gene: TRBJ1-1
v_gene: TRBV28
d_gene: -
abundance: -
CDR3nt: TGTGCCAGCAGTTCTCCGGGCCCGGAAGGAGCTGAAGCTTTCTTT
CDR3aa: CASSSPGPEGAEAFF

j_gene: TRBJ2-5
v_gene: TRBV4-2
d_gene: -
abundance: -
CDR3nt: TGTGCCAGCAGCAGGAATGGAGGGGGCGAAGAGACCCAGTACTTC
CDR3aa: CASSRNGGGEETQYF

j_gene: TRBJ2-1
v_gene: TRBV4-3
d_gene: TRBD1
abundance: few
CDR3nt: TGCGCCAGCAGGGGACAGGCCAGGAATGAGCAGTTCTTC
CDR3aa: CASRGQARNEQFF

j_gene: TRBJ2-3
v_gene: TRBV5-1
d_gene: -
abundance: -
CDR3nt: TGCGCCAGCAGCTTCAGGGTAGACCTGACAGATACGCAGTATTTT
CDR3aa: CASSFRVDLTDTQYF

j_gene: TRBJ1-3
v_gene: TRBV2
d_gene: TRBD1
abundance: -
CDR3nt: TGTGCCAGCAGGGACAGGGGACGTTCCGGAAACACCATATATTTT
CDR3aa: CASRDRGRSGNTIYF

j_gene: TRBJ2-2
v_gene: TRBV5-5
d_gene: TRBD2
abundance: -
CDR3nt: TGTGCCAGCCTCCGGGGGGCGAACACCGGGGAGCTGTTTTTT
CDR3aa: CASLRGANTGELFF

j_gene: TRBJ2-1
v_gene: TRBV28
d_gene: TRBD1
abundance: -
CDR3nt: TGTGCCAGCAGCCAAACCCCGGGACAGGTACTCTCCAATGAGCAGTTCTTC
CDR3aa: CASSQTPGQVLSNEQFF

j_gene: TRBJ2-7
v_gene: TRBV4-3
d_gene: -
abundance: -
CDR3nt: TGCGCCAGCAGCCAAGGGGCAGGGAGAACCTACGAGCAGTACTTC
CDR3aa: CASSQGAGRTYEQYF

j_gene: TRBJ2-3
v_gene: TRBV2
d_gene: TRBD2
abundance: -
CDR3nt: TGTGCCAGCAGTGTTGAGAAGGAGCGGGGACTTAACACAGATACGCAGTATTTT
CDR3aa: CASSVEKERGLNTDTQYF

j_gene: TRBJ1-6
v_gene: TRBV7-2
d_gene: -
abundance: once
CDR3nt: TGTGCCAGCAGCTTACTCAGGGTGGGTTCACCCCTCCACTTT
CDR3aa: CASSLLRVGSPLHF

j_gene: TRBJ2-2
v_gene: TRBV29-1
d_gene: -
abundance: -
CDR3nt: TGCAGCGTTGAAGTCAACACCGGGGAGCTGTTTTTT
CDR3aa: CSVEVNTGELFF

j_gene: TRBJ1-6
v_gene: TRBV27
d_gene: TRBD1
abundance: -
CDR3nt: TGTGCCAGCAGTTTATCCGGACAGGGGGATTCACCCCTCCACTTT
CDR3aa: CASSLSGQGDSPLHF

j_gene: TRBJ2-7
v_gene: TRBV6-5
d_gene: -
abundance: -
CDR3nt: TGTGCCAGCACCGGGACCGATCCCTACGAGCAGTACTTC
CDR3aa: CASTGTDPYEQYF

j_gene: TRBJ1-4
v_gene: TRBV14
d_gene: -
abundance: -
CDR3nt: TGTGCCAGCAGCCAGGGGACACCGGATGAAAAACTGTTTTTT
CDR3aa: CASSQGTPDEKLFF

j_gene: TRBJ2-7
v_gene: TRBV4-1
d_gene: TRBD1
abundance: -
CDR3nt: TGCGCCAGCAGCCGGGACAGGGGGAAAGACGAGCAGTACTTC
CDR3aa: CASSRDRGKDEQYF

j_gene: TRBJ1-3
v_gene: TRBV28
d_gene: -
abundance: -
CDR3nt: TGTGCCAGCGTTGCCGGTTCATCCAACACCATATATTTT
CDR3aa: CASVAGSSNTIYF

j_gene: TRBJ1-5
v_gene: TRBV7-9
d_gene: -
abundance: few
CDR3nt: TGTGCCAGCAGCAGGTCAGGGACCGAGAGCCAGCCCCAGCATTTT
CDR3aa: CASSRSGTESQPQHF

j_gene: TRBJ1-3
v_gene: TRBV7-9
d_gene: -
abundance: few
CDR3nt: TGTGCCAGCAGCTTTAATACCGGCGGTGCTGGAAACACCATATATTTT
CDR3aa: CASSFNTGGAGNTIYF

j_gene: TRBJ2-5
v_gene: TRBV7-9
d_gene: TRBD1
abundance: -
CDR3nt: TGTGCCAGCAGACAGGGGGGAGAGACCCAGTACTTC
CDR3aa: CASRQGGETQYF

j_gene: TRBJ1-5
v_gene: TRBV7-9
d_gene: -
abundance: once
CDR3nt: TGTGCCAGCAGCTTAGATCCCTTGGCCCAGCATTTT
CDR3aa: CASSLDPLAQHF

j_gene: TRBJ1-2
v_gene: TRBV10-3
d_gene: -
abundance: -
CDR3nt: TGTGCCATCAGTGCCCTTGTAGGACTCCGGACCATCGGCTACACCTTC
CDR3aa: CAISALVGLRTIGYTF

j_gene: TRBJ1-6
v_gene: TRBV4-3
d_gene: TRBD1
abundance: -
CDR3nt: TGCGCCAGCAGCCAAGAACCCGGGACAGGTAGCTCACCCCTCCACTTT
CDR3aa: CASSQEPGTGSSPLHF

j_gene: TRBJ2-7
v_gene: TRBV4-1
d_gene: TRBD2
abundance: -
CDR3nt: TGCGCCAGCAGCCAAGAGAGGAAGTCTAGCGGGAGCTCGAGCGAGCAGTACTTC
CDR3aa: CASSQERKSSGSSSEQYF

j_gene: TRBJ2-7
v_gene: TRBV19
d_gene: TRBD2
abundance: -
CDR3nt: TGTGCCAGTAGTATATTAGCGGGAGGGCCTGGCGAGCAGTACTTC
CDR3aa: CASSILAGGPGEQYF

j_gene: TRBJ1-5
v_gene: TRBV7-2
d_gene: -
abundance: -
CDR3nt: TGTGCCAGCAGCTTACCGGAGAGGGGGTGGGATCAGCCCCAGCATTTT
CDR3aa: CASSLPERGWDQPQHF

j_gene: TRBJ2-5
v_gene: TRBV2
d_gene: TRBD2
abundance: once
CDR3nt: TGTGCCATCCTAGACCCCAGGCGGGAGGCCCCGGGGGAGACCCAGTACTTC
CDR3aa: CAILDPRREAPGETQYF

j_gene: TRBJ1-6
v_gene: TRBV4-2
d_gene: -
abundance: -
CDR3nt: TGTGCCAGCAGCCAAGAACAGCTTAATTCACCCCTCCACTTT
CDR3aa: CASSQEQLNSPLHF

j_gene: TRBJ2-5
v_gene: TRBV6-5
d_gene: -
abundance: once
CDR3nt: TGTGCCAGCAGGGGCTCAGGGAATTTGGAGACCCAGTACTTC
CDR3aa: CASRGSGNLETQYF

j_gene: TRBJ2-3
v_gene: TRBV11-2
d_gene: -
abundance: -
CDR3nt: TGTGCCAGCAGCTCGACTGAGGTCGGTCTTTATACGCAGTATTTT
CDR3aa: CASSSTEVGLYTQYF

j_gene: TRBJ1-2
v_gene: TRBV10-3
d_gene: -
abundance: -
CDR3nt: TGTGCCATCAGTGAGTTGGATAGCAACTATGGCTACACCTTC
CDR3aa: CAISELDSNYGYTF

j_gene: TRBJ2-3
v_gene: TRBV24-1
d_gene: -
abundance: -
CDR3nt: TGTGCCACCAGTGATATGAGACAGGGAGGTTTGGCGCAGTATTTT
CDR3aa: CATSDMRQGGLAQYF

j_gene: TRBJ2-7
v_gene: TRBV10-3
d_gene: TRBD1
abundance: -
CDR3nt: TGTGCCATCACCACGGACAGGGGAATCTACGAGCAGTACTTC
CDR3aa: CAITTDRGIYEQYF

j_gene: TRBJ2-3
v_gene: TRBV5-6
d_gene: -
abundance: -
CDR3nt: TGTGCCAGCAGATCACTAAGCACAGATACGCAGTATTTT
CDR3aa: CASRSLSTDTQYF

j_gene: TRBJ2-7
v_gene: TRBV25-1
d_gene: -
abundance: -
CDR3nt: TGTGCCAGCACGGGGCACGAAAGGGGTGAGCAGTACTTC
CDR3aa: CASTGHERGEQYF

j_gene: TRBJ1-1
v_gene: TRBV7-9
d_gene: -
abundance: -
CDR3nt: TGTGCCAGCAGCTTTCAGGGAGTCACTGAAGCTTTCTTT
CDR3aa: CASSFQGVTEAFF

j_gene: TRBJ2-2
v_gene: TRBV6-6
d_gene: -
abundance: once
CDR3nt: TGTGCCAGCAGTTCCAGGGGAGACACCGGGGAGCTGTTTTTT
CDR3aa: CASSSRGDTGELFF

j_gene: TRBJ2-5
v_gene: TRBV7-9
d_gene: -
abundance: once
CDR3nt: TGTGCCAGCAGCCCCGGACAGACCATCCAAGAGACCCAGTACTTC
CDR3aa: CASSPGQTIQETQYF

j_gene: TRBJ1-4
v_gene: TRBV19
d_gene: -
abundance: -
CDR3nt: TGTGCCAGTAGTATAAATACTAATGAAAAACTGTTTTTT
CDR3aa: CASSINTNEKLFF

j_gene: TRBJ2-2
v_gene: TRBV10-3
d_gene: -
abundance: -
CDR3nt: TGTGCCATCAGTGAAGGGCTAGATAACGGGGAGCTGTTTTTT
CDR3aa: CAISEGLDNGELFF

j_gene: TRBJ1-5
v_gene: TRBV19
d_gene: -
abundance: -
CDR3nt: TGTGCCAGTAGTATATTCCTGGACCCCGGGGGCAATCAGCCCCAGCATTTT
CDR3aa: CASSIFLDPGGNQPQHF

j_gene: TRBJ2-5
v_gene: TRBV6-2/TRBV6-3
d_gene: -
abundance: once
CDR3nt: TGTGCCAGCAGTTTCGCGGGGCCAGGTGGCCAAGAGACCCAGTACTTC
CDR3aa: CASSFAGPGGQETQYF

j_gene: TRBJ1-4
v_gene: TRBV5-1
d_gene: TRBD1
abundance: -
CDR3nt: TGCGCCAGCAGCTTAACACAGGGGGCGGGCGAAAAACTGTTTTTT
CDR3aa: CASSLTQGAGEKLFF

j_gene: TRBJ1-1
v_gene: TRBV24-1
d_gene: -
abundance: -
CDR3nt: TGTGCCACCAGTGATAGGGAGCTAACTGAAGCTTTCTTT
CDR3aa: CATSDRELTEAFF

j_gene: TRBJ2-7
v_gene: TRBV5-6
d_gene: -
abundance: -
CDR3nt: TGTGCCAGCAGCTTAGAGGGAGCGGGTTTTTCCTACGAGCAGTACTTC
CDR3aa: CASSLEGAGFSYEQYF

j_gene: TRBJ1-4
v_gene: TRBV7-8
d_gene: TRBD1
abundance: -
CDR3nt: TGTGCCAGCAGCACAACGGGACAGAGGGGCGAAAAACTGTTTTTT
CDR3aa: CASSTTGQRGEKLFF

j_gene: TRBJ2-3
v_gene: TRBV18
d_gene: TRBD2
abundance: -
CDR3nt: TGTGCCAGCTCACCATTTGGACTAGCGGGTTCCTTTAGCACAGATACGCAGTATTTT
CDR3aa: CASSPFGLAGSFSTDTQYF

j_gene: TRBJ2-2
v_gene: TRBV10-3
d_gene: -
abundance: -
CDR3nt: TGTGCCATCAGGTTTCAGGGGGAGCTGTTTTTT
CDR3aa: CAIRFQGELFF

j_gene: TRBJ1-4
v_gene: TRBV5-8
d_gene: TRBD1
abundance: -
CDR3nt: TGTGCCAGCAGCTTAGGGGGCGCAGGACTGTTTTTT
CDR3aa: CASSLGGAGLFF

j_gene: TRBJ2-7
v_gene: TRBV7-9
d_gene: -
abundance: -
CDR3nt: TGTGCCAGCAGCGCCGGGGATAGCTCCTACGAGCAGTACTTC
CDR3aa: CASSAGDSSYEQYF